Listed below are T cell receptor beta chains from one sample, sequenced in a study of cytomegalovirus exposure and HLA in healthy donors. TCRdb's copy holds only in-frame clones and misses some; the assay was immunoSEQ multiplex PCR. The repertoire holds 120,000 or so clones, with more than 70% as singletons. Source material: PBMCs. The receptor set was obtained from a woman aged 55-70 years in good health and CMV-seropositive. CDR3s include the opening cysteine and the closing phenylalanine or tryptophan. The D gene is left open where the match is weak. Clone size, where shown, is once, few, many, or a class for clones that have expanded.

TRBV5-1,.,.,TRBJ2-7,CASSLGGSGSYEQYF,TGCGCCAGCAGCTTGGGAGGGTCGGGCTCCTACGAGCAGTACTTC
TRBV14,.,.,TRBJ1-2,CASSQGGNGNYGYTF,TGTGCCAGCAGCCAAGGAGGAAACGGAAACTATGGCTACACCTTC
TRBV6-6,.,once,TRBJ1-5,CASSYLGRGNQPQHF,TGTGCCAGCAGTTACTTAGGCAGGGGCAATCAGCCCCAGCATTTT
TRBV7-3,.,.,TRBJ2-1,CASRGDFEINEQFF,TGTGCCAGCAGGGGGGACTTTGAGATAAATGAGCAGTTCTTC
TRBV19,TRBD2,.,TRBJ2-5,CASSIGVAGGQETQYF,TGTGCCAGTAGTATAGGAGTAGCGGGAGGCCAAGAGACCCAGTACTTC
TRBV19,TRBD1,few,TRBJ1-4,CASSIRGDATNEKLFF,TGTGCCAGTAGTATCAGGGGGGACGCAACTAATGAAAAACTGTTTTTT
TRBV7-3,TRBD2,.,TRBJ2-1,CASSSPVGTSGRGGSYNEQFF,TGTGCCAGCAGCTCTCCCGTTGGGACTAGCGGGAGAGGGGGCTCCTACAATGAGCAGTTCTTC
TRBV18,.,.,TRBJ2-7,CASSPVTGRSSYEQYF,TGTGCCAGCTCACCCGTGACAGGGAGGAGCTCCTACGAGCAGTACTTC
TRBV18,.,.,TRBJ1-1,CASSPTTGNTEAFF,TGTGCCAGCTCACCTACTACAGGGAACACTGAAGCTTTCTTT
TRBV28,.,.,TRBJ1-1,CASSPQKGQGFYTEAFF,TGTGCCAGCAGTCCTCAGAAGGGTCAGGGGTTTTACACTGAAGCTTTCTTT
TRBV2,TRBD2,.,TRBJ2-7,CASSPQLAGVHEQYF,TGTGCCAGCAGTCCTCAACTAGCGGGAGTCCACGAGCAGTACTTC
TRBV30,.,.,TRBJ1-5,CAHGGGSGSNQPQHF,TGTGCTCATGGGGGGGGTTCTGGGAGCAATCAGCCCCAGCATTTT
TRBV9,TRBD2,.,TRBJ2-7,CASSPAGGYEQYF,TGTGCCAGCAGCCCGGCGGGGGGCTACGAGCAGTACTTC
TRBV5-1,TRBD2,few,TRBJ2-1,CASSFGGNNEQFF,TGCGCCAGCAGCTTCGGGGGGAACAATGAGCAGTTCTTC
TRBV27,TRBD2,.,TRBJ2-1,CASSFGRGGEQFF,TGTGCCAGCAGTTTTGGGAGGGGAGGTGAGCAGTTCTTC
TRBV13,.,.,TRBJ1-6,CASTRSGFNSPLHF,TGTGCCAGCACCAGGAGCGGGTTTAATTCACCCCTCCACTTT
TRBV10-1,TRBD1,.,TRBJ2-7,CASSENRQGAYEQYF,TGCGCCAGCAGTGAGAATCGCCAGGGGGCTTACGAGCAGTACTTC
TRBV2,.,.,TRBJ1-2,CASNAAAYYGYTF,TGTGCCAGCAATGCGGCGGCCTACTATGGCTACACCTTC
TRBV4-2,.,few,TRBJ2-7,CASSQISAYEQYF,TGTGCCAGCAGCCAAATATCTGCCTACGAGCAGTACTTC
TRBV29-1,.,few,TRBJ1-1,CSGITGSTEAFF,TGCAGCGGTATTACAGGTAGCACTGAAGCTTTCTTT
TRBV15,.,few,TRBJ2-7,CATSRDPLGRIGEQYF,TGTGCCACCAGCAGAGATCCTCTGGGGAGGATTGGAGAGCAGTACTTC
TRBV5-4,.,once,TRBJ1-1,CASSSGGSEAFF,TGTGCCAGCAGCTCGGGGGGGAGTGAAGCTTTCTTT
TRBV5-1,.,.,TRBJ1-3,CASSETGTGNTIYF,TGCGCCAGCAGCGAAACAGGGACTGGAAACACCATATATTTT
TRBV6-5,TRBD1,.,TRBJ1-1,CASSTRDRNEAFF,TGTGCCAGCAGTACCCGGGACAGGAATGAAGCTTTCTTT
TRBV4-1,.,.,TRBJ2-5,CASSRPGASEPTQYF,TGCGCCAGCAGCCGCCCAGGGGCTTCTGAGCCGACCCAGTACTTC
TRBV14,TRBD1,once,TRBJ2-2,CASSQDRDRSLIRELFF,TGTGCCAGCAGCCAAGATCGGGACAGGTCGCTCATCCGGGAGCTGTTTTTT
TRBV28,.,.,TRBJ1-4,CASSLGGAAEKLFF,TGTGCCAGCAGTTTGGGAGGGGCTGCTGAAAAACTGTTTTTT
TRBV11-2,TRBD2,.,TRBJ2-2,CASSLVPGLAGTNTGELFF,TGTGCCAGCAGCTTAGTCCCGGGACTAGCGGGAACCAACACCGGGGAGCTGTTTTTT
TRBV28,.,.,TRBJ1-5,CASSIQGFGNQPQHF,TGTGCCAGCAGTATCCAGGGGTTTGGCAATCAGCCCCAGCATTTT
TRBV15,TRBD1,.,TRBJ2-5,CATSSPVPGTGGAWETQYF,TGTGCCACCAGCAGCCCGGTACCCGGGACAGGGGGCGCTTGGGAGACCCAGTACTTC
TRBV5-1,.,.,TRBJ1-3,CASSLGAGNSGNTIYF,TGCGCCAGCAGCTTGGGGGCAGGCAACTCTGGAAACACCATATATTTT
TRBV28,.,.,TRBJ1-2,CASSFTPGMLDYGYTF,TGTGCCAGCAGCTTTACCCCCGGGATGTTGGACTATGGCTACACCTTC